Presented here are 19 T cell receptor beta chains from one specimen sequenced in a study of technical replicates of blood from a handful of donors. Assay: immunoSEQ multiplex PCR; the TCRdb copy retains only in-frame clones and omits some. The sample contains about 83,000 clones, about 94% of which appear only once. Source material: T cells isolated from PBMCs. These receptors all stem from a human donor in good health.

This sequence joins TRBV5-1 and TRBJ2-2; 9 nucleotides align to TRBD1. The V gene end was trimmed by 1 base and the J gene end by 4 bases; junction bases not matched to a gene: 8. This CDR3 is 17 amino acids long. Per the germline V gene, CDR1 is SGHRS and CDR2 is YFSETQ. The CDR3 reads CASSLYEWTGVTGELFF. The CDR3 DNA reads as TGCGCCAGCAGCTTGTATGAATGGACAGGGGTCACCGGGGAGCTGTTTTTT.

The chain combines TRBV11-2 with TRBJ1-2, with 7 bases lining up with TRBD1. The CDR3 is 14 amino acids. V lost 6 bases, J lost 4 bases, and 8 bases stayed unmatched. Germline V gene lookup returns CDR1 SGHAT and CDR2 FQNNGV. The CDR3 region has the DNA TGTGCCAGCAGTCGAACAGGGGCGGGCTATGGCTACACCTTC. Translation: CASSRTGAGYGYTF.

The V gene is TRBV5-1, the J gene TRBJ2-7, with D possibly TRBD2 on 5 matching bases. V shed 3 bases and J shed 2 bases, with 12 bases lying between them. This CDR3 comprises 14 residues. Germline lookup yields CDR1 SGHRS and CDR2 YFSETQ. As DNA, the CDR3 is TGCGCCAGCAGCTCGTGGACTGGAGCCTACGAGCAGTACTTC. Translating gives CASSSWTGAYEQYF.

The chain has TRBV9 and TRBJ2-3; 7 bases line up with TRBD1. CDR3 size: 16 residues. Germline V gene lookup returns CDR1 SGDLS and CDR2 YYNGEE. J gave up 0 bases and V 3 bases, and 7 bases lay outside the gene matches. The CDR3 sequence: CASSARTGGSTDTQYF. The CDR3 nucleotides are TGTGCCAGCAGCGCCCGGACAGGAGGTAGCACAGATACGCAGTATTTT.

This clone was seen once. J is TRBJ1-4 and V is TRBV7-9, with D perhaps matching TRBD1 (6 bases). V dropped 5 bases and J dropped 5 bases, with 9 bases sitting between them. The V gene's germline CDR1 is SEHNR and CDR2 FQNEAQ (reference sequence). The CDR3 is made up of 13 amino acids. The CDR3 is CASSPQGNEKLFF. As DNA, the CDR3 is TGTGCCAGCAGCCCTCAGGGGAATGAAAAACTGTTTTTT.

The V and J genes are TRBV7-9 and TRBJ2-7; D perhaps matches TRBD2 (5 bases). Germline values: CDR1 SEHNR, CDR2 FQNEAQ (reference sequence). Trimming took off 5 bases at V and 5 bases at J, with 10 bases between the two ends. There are 12 residues in the CDR3. CDR3: CASSPPGDEQYF. The DNA of the CDR3 is TGTGCCAGCAGCCCACCCGGGGACGAGCAGTACTTC.

The chain employs TRBV9 and TRBJ1-5; D is uncertain. The CDR3 totals 17 residues. The germline V gene encodes CDR1 SGDLS and CDR2 YYNGEE. V was cut by 3 bases and J by 3 bases, with 19 bases left in between. The CDR3 loop reads CASSAPGGGNDNQPQHF. Written as DNA, the CDR3 is TGTGCCAGCAGCGCCCCCGGTGGAGGGAATGACAATCAGCCCCAGCATTTT.

The chain has TRBV27 and TRBJ1-1; 8 nucleotides match TRBD1. Germline V gene sequence: CDR1 MNHEY, CDR2 SMNVEV (reference sequence). The CDR3 runs 15 residues. V gave up 5 bases and J gave up 0 bases; unmatched junction bases: 5. The chain's CDR3 is CASSAGGPMNTEAFF. In DNA, the CDR3 is TGTGCCAGCAGTGCAGGGGGCCCCATGAACACTGAAGCTTTCTTT.

The rearrangement uses TRBV28 and TRBJ2-2, with no clear D. The CDR3 covers 14 residues. With 7 bases removed from V and 4 bases from J, the gap between germline ends came to 13 bases. Germline values: CDR1 MDHEN, CDR2 SYDVKM. The CDR3 spells CASTTSPGTGELFF. The CDR3 coding sequence is TGTGCCAGCACCACTTCTCCGGGCACCGGGGAGCTGTTTTTT.

The V gene is TRBV20-1, the J gene TRBJ1-1; no clear D. The CDR3 runs to 10 residues. Per germline, CDR1 DFQATT and CDR2 SNEGSKA (reference sequence). The germline V and J ends were trimmed by 5 bases and 6 bases, with 7 bases remaining between them. CDR3 DNA: TGCAGTGCTTTGGCGGCTGAAGCTTTCTTT. Translated, it gives CSALAAEAFF.

This chain links TRBV6-5 with TRBJ2-7; perhaps TRBD2 as D (5 bases). Between the trimmed V and J ends, which lost 0 bases and 0 bases, there was a span of 9 bases. The germline gives CDR1 MNHEY, CDR2 SVGAGI. This CDR3 region has 15 residues. CDR3 residues: CASSYSSGSSYEQYF. The CDR3 coding sequence is TGTGCCAGCAGTTACTCGTCGGGGAGCTCCTACGAGCAGTACTTC.

The chain couples TRBV6-5 to TRBJ1-4; tentatively, D is TRBD1 (5 bases). The CDR3 has 15 residues. The germline gives CDR1 MNHEY, CDR2 SVGAGI. V lost 4 bases, J lost 0 bases, and 9 bases lay in between. As DNA, the CDR3 is TGTGCCAGCAGTTCCCGGGGGTCAACTAATGAAAAACTGTTTTTT. This translates into CASSSRGSTNEKLFF.

J is TRBJ1-6 and V is TRBV11-3; the match to TRBD1 covers 7 bases. Germline CDR1 SGHNT, CDR2 YENEEA. V lost 5 bases and J lost 9; bases outside the gene matches: 10. CDR3 length equals 15 residues. The CDR3 spells CASSIGVNRGSPLHF. The CDR3 coding sequence is TGTGCCAGCAGCATAGGAGTAAACAGGGGTTCACCCCTCCACTTT. Full variable domain (missing parts from reference TRBV11-3 and TRBJ1-6): EAGVVQSPRYKIIEKKQPVAFWCNPISGHNTLYWYLQNLGQGPELLIRYENEEAVDDSQLPKDRFSAERLKGVDSTLKIQPAELGDSAVYLCASSIGVNRGSPLHFGNGTRLTVT.

The V and J genes are TRBV6-5 and TRBJ2-1; 10 nucleotides align to TRBD2. V dropped 2 bases and J dropped 15; count of bases not matched to a gene: 13. Germline V gene lookup returns CDR1 MNHEY and CDR2 SVGAGI. The CDR3 sequence is 15 residues long. As DNA, the CDR3 is TGTGCCAGCAGTTACGGGTCTAGCGGGAGTTGGGCGCTGTTCTTC. Encoded protein: CASSYGSSGSWALFF.

V is TRBV29-1 and J is TRBJ2-1; 7 bases are shared with TRBD2. Germline V lookup: CDR1 SQVTM, CDR2 ANQGSEA. Trimming removed 6 bases from V and 0 bases from J; junction bases left unmatched: 14. The CDR3 consists of 17 residues. In DNA form, the CDR3 reads TGCAGCGTAGTGTTTGACGGGGAGGGAAGCTCCTACAATGAGCAGTTCTTC. Translation: CSVVFDGEGSSYNEQFF.

V and J are TRBV7-9 and TRBJ1-2; a weak D match, TRBD1 (5 bases). Trimming removed 5 bases from V and 0 bases from J, with 22 bases in between. The CDR3 length is 18 residues. Germline lookup yields CDR1 SEHNR and CDR2 FQNEAQ (reference sequence). The CDR3 sequence: CASSHPLGGAAANYGYTF. The CDR3 bases are TGTGCCAGCAGCCATCCTTTGGGCGGGGCGGCGGCTAACTATGGCTACACCTTC.

This rearrangement joins TRBV30 to TRBJ2-3; TRBD2 aligns across 14 bases. CDR1 and CDR2 (germline): GTSNPN, SVGIG (reference sequence). The CDR3 has 13 residues. V lost 5 bases to trimming and J lost 7 bases; unmatched junction nucleotides: 2. This CDR3 is CAWGLAGGNTQYF. CDR3 DNA sequence: TGTGCCTGGGGACTAGCGGGGGGTAATACGCAGTATTTT.

The rearrangement links TRBV6-5 to TRBJ1-1, with 7 bases that match TRBD1. Germline values: CDR1 MNHEY, CDR2 SVGAGI. The CDR3 consists of 15 residues. V shed 5 bases and J 4 bases; nucleotides not matched to a gene: 10. CDR3 region: CASSNYRDSGTEAFF. The CDR3 region has the DNA TGTGCCAGCAGTAATTACCGGGACAGCGGCACTGAAGCTTTCTTT.

This chain joins TRBV19 and TRBJ2-1; 12 nucleotides agree with TRBD2. Germline lookup yields CDR1 LNHDA and CDR2 SQIVND (reference sequence). This CDR3 contains 17 residues. V lost 4 bases to trimming and J lost 5 bases; unmatched junction nucleotides: 9. CDR3 loop: CASSTVLAGGPNNEQFF. DNA of the CDR3: TGTGCCAGTAGTACGGTACTAGCGGGAGGACCAAACAATGAGCAGTTCTTC.